Included here is one T cell receptor (beta chain) sequence, with context. Its matching antigen is unknown. This entry is derived from a study of cytomegalovirus exposure and HLA in healthy donors. Findings and caveats of the study: In a later analysis, V- and J-gene trimming of beta chains associated with a DCLRE1C missense variant, replicated independently.

Germline lookup yields CDR1 SGHDN and CDR2 FVKESK. This CDR3 is 15 amino acids long. V was cut by 4 bases and J by 4 bases, with 16 bases left in between. A multiplex PCR was run with 60 Vbeta primers and 13 Jbeta primers. As processed by the authors: The authors later counted tens of millions of unique TCR beta chains, some 9.9 million of them shared. Sequencing was performed with immunoSEQ multiplex PCR; in TCRdb, only in-frame clones are kept and a portion is missing. V, J and clone size derive from that table, while D and trimming were established from the DNA sequence. The data hold approximately 170,000 clones, with approximately 81% observed a single time.

The TCR originated in a young man in good health and CMV-seropositive. The chain uses TRBV14 and TRBJ1-2; D is perhaps TRBD1 (6 bases). The specimen sequenced was PBMCs. CDR3 region: CASSPSLGQTYGYTF. In DNA, the CDR3 is TGTGCCAGCAGCCCTTCCCTCGGACAGACCTATGGCTACACCTTC.